The 27 T cell receptor beta chains presented below share a single source sample, sequenced in a study of blood T cell repertoires in COVID-19. Libraries were prepared by immunoSEQ multiplex PCR; TCRdb keeps only in-frame clonotypes and omits some of them. The top ten hold just under 25% of the sample, which has 95,000 to 150,000 clones, 80% seen once. Source material: peripheral blood. Receptors originate from a human donor in a cohort sampled during active COVID-19.

The gene calls are TRBV6-2 or TRBV6-3 and TRBJ1-1; 9 nucleotides align to TRBD1. This CDR3 has 17 amino acids. The germline CDR1 and CDR2 sequences are MNHEY and SVGEGT. With V trimmed by 0 bases and J by 1 base, 6 bases remained unmatched. The CDR3 here is CASSYSKGQGRNTEAFF. In DNA, the CDR3 is TGTGCCAGCAGTTACTCGAAGGGACAGGGTAGGAACACTGAAGCTTTCTTT.

The gene calls are TRBV4-1 and TRBJ1-1, with 8 bases identical to TRBD1. CDR1 MGHRA and CDR2 YSYEKL come from the germline V gene. This CDR3 has 18 amino acids. V lost 0 bases and J lost 3; bases outside the gene matches: 12. This chain's CDR3 is CASSQDWTGKGPYTEAFF. CDR3 sequence (DNA): TGCGCCAGCAGCCAAGATTGGACAGGGAAGGGGCCTTACACTGAAGCTTTCTTT.

The genes are TRBV27 and TRBJ2-4; TRBD1 aligns across 7 bases. Per the germline V gene, CDR1 is MNHEY and CDR2 is SMNVEV (reference sequence). V shed 5 bases and J 1 base; nucleotides not matched to a gene: 11. The length of the CDR3 is 17 residues. DNA of the CDR3: TGTGCCAGCAGTCTCGACGCATCGACAGGGGCCAAAAACATTCAGTACTTC. Its translation: CASSLDASTGAKNIQYF.

The chain combines TRBV6-2 or TRBV6-3 with TRBJ2-1; 10 nucleotides line up with TRBD1. From germline, CDR1 is MNHEY and CDR2 SVGEGT. Trimming took 0 bases from V and 8 from J; bases not matched to a gene: 13. The CDR3 consists of 18 residues. CDR3 in DNA: TGTGCCAGCAGTTACTCGACTGTAGACAGGGGGCGGTCCGATGAGCAGTTCTTC. Protein sequence: CASSYSTVDRGRSDEQFF.

V and J are TRBV2 and TRBJ1-2, with D uncertain. This CDR3 spans 13 amino acids. V shed 3 bases and J shed 4 bases, with 9 bases lying between them. CDR1 SNHLY and CDR2 FYNNEI come from the germline V gene. Here the CDR3 reads CASSEQESYGYTF. The CDR3 coding sequence is TGTGCCAGCAGTGAGCAAGAGAGCTATGGCTACACCTTC. Full variable domain (rest looked up from reference TRBV2 and TRBJ1-2): EPEVTQTPSHQVTQMGQEVILRCVPISNHLYFYWYRQILGQKVEFLVSFYNNEISEKSEIFDDQFSVERPDGSNFTLKIRSTKLEDSAMYFCASSEQESYGYTFGSGTRLTVV.

The chain is built from TRBV6-2 or TRBV6-3 and TRBJ2-5; weak D call: TRBD2 (6 bases). The CDR3 is made up of 15 amino acids. CDR1 is MNHEY, CDR2 SVGEGT, per germline. V lost 0 bases and J lost 0, with 8 bases in between. In DNA form, the CDR3 reads TGTGCCAGCAGTTACTCGTGGAGGGACCAAGAGACCCAGTACTTC. Translated: CASSYSWRDQETQYF.

In this sample, this clone turned up once. The rearrangement joins TRBV4-1 to TRBJ1-2; TRBD1 aligns across 9 bases. CDR3 length: 14 residues. The germline CDR1 and CDR2 sequences are MGHRA and YSYEKL. V gave up 5 bases and J gave up 8 bases; unmatched junction bases: 9. The CDR3 region has the DNA TGCGCCAGCAGCGGGGACAGGGTTTTGTTGGGCTACACCTTC. The encoded protein is CASSGDRVLLGYTF.

The CDR3 here is CASSYSVRDRVPPLHF. The DNA for the CDR3 is TGTGCCAGCAGTTACTCGGTCCGGGACAGGGTTCCCCCCCTCCACTTT. The V gene is TRBV6-5, the J gene TRBJ1-6; 9 bases are a match to TRBD1. The CDR3 is 16 residues long. Germline V gene lookup returns CDR1 MNHEY and CDR2 SVGAGI. V lost 0 bases, J lost 13 bases, and 10 bases stayed unmatched.

The chain combines TRBV29-1 with TRBJ1-2, with D possibly being TRBD1 (6 bases). V lost 3 bases and J lost 7, with 18 bases in between. CDR3 size: 14 residues. CDR1 is SQVTM, CDR2 ANQGSEA, per germline. The CDR3: CSVDGDTSGGGYTF. In DNA, the CDR3 is TGCAGCGTTGATGGGGACACATCGGGCGGTGGCTACACCTTC.

The chain uses TRBV5-1 and TRBJ2-7; the match to TRBD1 covers 8 bases. The CDR3 is made up of 15 amino acids. V lost 0 bases and J lost 2; bases outside the gene matches: 4. Germline loops: CDR1 SGHRS, CDR2 YFSETQ. The DNA of the CDR3 is TGCGCCAGCAGCTTGGAGCGGACAGGGCCCTACGAGCAGTACTTC. Translated: CASSLERTGPYEQYF.

The chain links TRBV28 to TRBJ1-3, with D perhaps matching TRBD1 (6 bases). Germline V gene sequence: CDR1 MDHEN, CDR2 SYDVKM. V was clipped by 5 bases and J by 4 bases, with 18 bases between them. The CDR3 length is 16 residues. CDR3 coding DNA: TGTGCCAGCAGTCCCCAGCGAACAGGGCTCGGAAACACCATATATTTT. Protein product: CASSPQRTGLGNTIYF.

The chain recombines TRBV5-4 with TRBJ2-1; D may be TRBD2 (6 bases). The CDR3 spans 15 residues. The V end lost 3 bases, the J end lost 2 bases, and 12 bases lay between the germline ends. Germline V CDR1 and CDR2: SGHNT, YYREEE (reference sequence). CDR3 DNA: TGTGCCAGCAGCTCCCCGACTAGTGCCTACAATGAGCAGTTCTTC. Its translation is CASSSPTSAYNEQFF.

This sequence joins TRBV30 and TRBJ2-2; 7 bases agree with TRBD1. This CDR3 comprises 17 residues. The J segment lost 7 bases and the V segment lost 4 bases, leaving 18 bases of the junction unmatched. CDR1 is GTSNPN, CDR2 SVGIG, per germline (reference sequence). This CDR3 reads CAWISMSGQGVIGELFF. For the CDR3, the DNA is TGTGCCTGGATTAGTATGAGTGGGCAGGGGGTGATCGGGGAGCTGTTTTTT.

The gene calls are TRBV12-3 or TRBV12-4 and TRBJ2-7; 7 bases are a match to TRBD2. The CDR3 runs 13 residues. Germline trimming cut 3 bases from V and 8 bases from J; bases unmatched to any gene: 7. The CDR3 sequence is CASSFEAGFKQYF. CDR3 DNA sequence: TGTGCCAGCAGTTTCGAAGCGGGGTTCAAGCAGTACTTC.

The gene calls are TRBV12-3 or TRBV12-4 and TRBJ1-2, with D maybe TRBD1 (5 bases). CDR3 size: 12 residues. The V end was cut by 4 bases, the J end by 7 bases, with 10 bases between. The CDR3 loop is CASSWRGIGYTF. The CDR3 DNA reads TGTGCCAGCAGTTGGAGGGGAATTGGCTACACCTTC.

This clone was observed a single time. This chain joins TRBV28 and TRBJ1-1; 8 nucleotides agree with TRBD1. V was clipped by 6 bases and J by 1 base; unmatched bases: 4. Germline CDR1 is MDHEN and CDR2 is SYDVKM. The CDR3 extends over 14 amino acids. Here the CDR3 DNA reads TGTGCCAGCAGAACCGGGACAGGGAACACTGAAGCTTTCTTT. It is translated as CASRTGTGNTEAFF.

This chain links TRBV12-3 or TRBV12-4 with TRBJ2-1; the D gene is possibly TRBD1 (5 bases). Trimming took 5 bases from V and 15 from J, leaving 11 bases between them. The CDR3 is made up of 10 amino acids. The CDR3 loop reads CASSEGDTFF. DNA for the CDR3: TGTGCCAGCAGTGAAGGGGATACGTTCTTC.

The V call is TRBV5-1, the J call TRBJ1-3; tentative D call: TRBD1 (5 bases). CDR3 length: 18 residues. In germline, CDR1 is SGHRS, CDR2 YFSETQ. V lost 4 bases, J lost 4 bases, and 24 bases lay in between. CDR3 loop: CASSTNPRQGARGNTIYF. The DNA of the CDR3 is TGCGCCAGCAGCACAAACCCTAGACAAGGGGCGCGCGGAAACACCATATATTTT.

The V call is TRBV19, the J call TRBJ1-2, with D hard to call. V lost 5 bases and J lost 5, with 9 bases in between. This CDR3 has 12 residues. Germline CDR1 is LNHDA and CDR2 is SQIVND (reference sequence). The CDR3 DNA reads as TGTGCCAGTAGTCGGACTGAGTATGGCTACACCTTC. This gives the protein CASSRTEYGYTF. The whole variable domain, remainder taken from reference TRBV19 and TRBJ1-2, is DGGITQSPKYLFRKEGQNVTLSCEQNLNHDAMYWYRQDPGQGLRLIYYSQIVNDFQKGDIAEGYSVSREKKESFPLTVTSAQKNPTAFYLCASSRTEYGYTFGSGTRLTVV.

V and J are TRBV5-1 and TRBJ1-4; 7 nucleotides align to TRBD1. Trimming took 2 bases from V and 12 from J; bases not matched to a gene: 1. The germline gives CDR1 SGHRS, CDR2 YFSETQ. The length of the CDR3 is 11 residues. As DNA, the CDR3 is TGCGCCAGCAGCTTAGGACAGGAACTGTTTTTT. Its protein product is CASSLGQELFF.

The chain has TRBV7-2 and TRBJ1-5; D may be TRBD1 (6 bases). The CDR3 is made up of 13 amino acids. CDR1 is SGHTA and CDR2 is FQGNSA in the germline V gene. Trimming stripped 5 bases from V and 6 bases from J, with 11 bases between. CDR3 loop: CASSLSGVQPQHF. The CDR3 nucleotides are TGTGCCAGCAGCCTCTCAGGGGTTCAGCCCCAGCATTTT. Using reference TRBV7-2 and TRBJ1-5 for the parts outside the CDR3, the full variable domain is GAGVSQSPSNKVTEKGKDVELRCDPISGHTALYWYRQSLGQGLEFLIYFQGNSAPDKSGLPSDRFSAERTGGSVSTLTIQRTQQEDSAVYLCASSLSGVQPQHFGDGTRLSIL.

V is TRBV27 and J is TRBJ1-2; the match to TRBD1 covers 8 bases. Germline V gene lookup returns CDR1 MNHEY and CDR2 SMNVEV (reference sequence). V shed 5 bases, J shed 8 bases, and the junction held 13 bases outside the gene matches. The CDR3 is 15 residues long. CDR3 in DNA: TGTGCCAGCAGTCCGACGACAGGGGAGCGTCGAGGCTACACCTTC. Its protein is CASSPTTGERRGYTF.

The V and J genes are TRBV6-4 and TRBJ2-3; 12 nucleotides match TRBD2. The CDR3 consists of 18 residues. The ends lost 6 bases at V and 2 bases at J; junction bases unmatched: 12. CDR1 and CDR2 from the germline V gene are MRHNA and SNTAGT. The CDR3 loop reads CASSPLPGLAGLTDTQYF. DNA for the CDR3: TGTGCCAGCAGCCCACTACCCGGACTAGCGGGGCTCACAGATACGCAGTATTTT.

This chain links TRBV28 with TRBJ1-2; D is perhaps TRBD1 (5 bases). Trimming pared 3 bases from V and 4 bases from J, leaving 9 bases between. Germline V gene data show CDR1 as MDHEN and CDR2 as SYDVKM. This CDR3 has 13 amino acids. The CDR3 here is CASSFRGGYGYTF. In nucleotides, the CDR3 is TGTGCCAGCAGTTTCCGGGGGGGCTATGGCTACACCTTC.

V gene TRBV10-3 combines with J gene TRBJ1-1, with TRBD1 matching 9 bases. CDR1 is ENHRY and CDR2 is SYGVKD in the germline V gene. The CDR3 consists of 14 residues. V was clipped by 11 bases and J by 6 bases; unmatched bases: 13. The CDR3 loop is CAVDTGTGTPEAFF. CDR3 DNA sequence: TGTGCCGTCGACACCGGGACAGGGACCCCTGAAGCTTTCTTT.

This clone came up a few times. The chain uses TRBV28 and TRBJ1-5, with TRBD1 matching over 9 bases. J lost 5 bases, V lost 6 bases, and 8 bases had no gene match. The germline V gene encodes CDR1 MDHEN and CDR2 SYDVKM. The CDR3 has 15 residues. The CDR3 sequence is CASRTMTGGHQPQHF. DNA for the CDR3: TGTGCCAGCAGGACGATGACAGGGGGACATCAGCCCCAGCATTTT.

The CDR3 DNA reads as TGTGCCAGTAGGCCGGTCCCGGGGAACTATGGCTACACCTTC. It yields the protein CASRPVPGNYGYTF. This rearrangement joins TRBV19 to TRBJ1-2; D is ambiguous. This CDR3 is 14 amino acids long. V lost 6 bases to trimming and J lost 2 bases, with 13 bases between them. The V gene's germline CDR1 is LNHDA and CDR2 SQIVND (reference sequence).